Listed below are T cell receptor beta chains from one sample, sequenced in a study of radiation and T cells in renal cell carcinoma. Some clones are missing from TCRdb's copy, which holds only in-frame ones; the method was immunoSEQ multiplex PCR. The sample records fewer than 200,000 clones, about 87% being singletons. The input for sequencing was blood, taken from a patient whose treatment included radiotherapy and nephrectomy. All receptors come from a woman in her fifties or sixties with renal cell carcinoma. The CDR3 runs from the conserved cysteine through the conserved F or W. D genes are given only for firm matches. Rows give clone size only sometimes, using once, few, many, or a class for an expanded clone.

size: .; D: TRBD1; length: 14; V: TRBV18; J: TRBJ1-6; CDR3: CASSPGTGPSPLHF; DNA: TGTGCCAGCTCACCAGGGACAGGACCTTCACCCCTCCACTTT
size: few; D: TRBD1; length: 14; V: TRBV7-2; J: TRBJ2-5; CDR3: CASSTRTGLETQYF; DNA: TGTGCCAGCAGCACTCGGACAGGGTTAGAGACCCAGTACTTC
size: .; D: .; length: 15; V: TRBV4-3; J: TRBJ1-3; CDR3: CASSQEPGHGNTIYF; DNA: TGCGCCAGCAGCCAAGAGCCGGGGCATGGAAACACCATATATTTT
size: .; D: .; length: 13; V: TRBV2; J: TRBJ1-2; CDR3: CASRVGPGDGYTF; DNA: TGTGCCAGCAGAGTTGGGCCGGGGGATGGCTACACCTTC
size: once; D: .; length: 18; V: TRBV15; J: TRBJ1-5; CDR3: CATSSKDLWGAGNQPQHF; DNA: TGTGCCACCAGCAGTAAAGACTTGTGGGGGGCCGGTAATCAGCCCCAGCATTTT
size: .; D: TRBD2; length: 15; V: TRBV7-3; J: TRBJ2-3; CDR3: CASSLTGLAGDTQYF; DNA: TGTGCCAGCAGCTTAACCGGACTAGCGGGGGATACGCAGTATTTT
size: .; D: .; length: 15; V: TRBV25-1; J: TRBJ1-1; CDR3: CASSEFGPPGTEAFF; DNA: TGTGCCAGCAGTGAATTCGGCCCCCCGGGCACTGAAGCTTTCTTT
size: .; D: .; length: 13; V: TRBV15; J: TRBJ2-5; CDR3: CATSRDQRETQYF; DNA: TGTGCCACCAGCAGAGATCAGAGGGAGACCCAGTACTTC
size: .; D: TRBD2; length: 15; V: TRBV6-5; J: TRBJ2-7; CDR3: CASKKPTSGVYEQYF; DNA: TGTGCCAGCAAGAAACCGACTAGCGGGGTTTACGAGCAGTACTTC
size: .; D: TRBD1; length: 15; V: TRBV7-3; J: TRBJ1-1; CDR3: CASSLKSSQGAEAFF; DNA: TGTGCCAGCAGCTTAAAGTCGAGTCAGGGGGCTGAAGCTTTCTTT
size: .; D: .; length: 17; V: TRBV4-1; J: TRBJ2-3; CDR3: CASSQVPAQPDTDTQYF; DNA: TGCGCCAGCAGCCAAGTTCCGGCCCAGCCTGACACAGATACGCAGTATTTT
size: .; D: TRBD1; length: 15; V: TRBV6-5; J: TRBJ1-2; CDR3: CASSYAQGQGYGYTF; DNA: TGTGCCAGCAGTTACGCTCAGGGACAGGGCTATGGCTACACCTTC
size: .; D: .; length: 15; V: TRBV6-5; J: TRBJ2-2; CDR3: CASSYNQPSTGELFF; DNA: TGTGCCAGCAGTTATAATCAGCCGAGCACCGGGGAGCTGTTTTTT
size: .; D: .; length: 16; V: TRBV7-2; J: TRBJ1-1; CDR3: CASSLRGGGVRTEAFF; DNA: TGTGCCAGCAGCTTAAGAGGAGGCGGAGTGCGAACTGAAGCTTTCTTT
size: few; D: TRBD1; length: 14; V: TRBV5-1; J: TRBJ1-1; CDR3: CASSPDVGQGGAFF; DNA: TGCGCCAGCAGCCCGGACGTTGGACAGGGTGGAGCTTTCTTT
size: once; D: .; length: 11; V: TRBV2; J: TRBJ2-1; CDR3: CASSEVGEQFF; DNA: TGTGCCAGCAGTGAAGTTGGTGAGCAGTTCTTC
size: .; D: .; length: 14; V: TRBV11-3; J: TRBJ2-3; CDR3: CASSLARSTDTQYF; DNA: TGTGCCAGCAGCTTAGCCAGAAGCACAGATACGCAGTATTTT
size: once; D: .; length: 15; V: TRBV13; J: TRBJ1-2; CDR3: CASSSPLAGLYGYTF; DNA: TGTGCCAGCAGCTCCCCGCTAGCAGGGTTATATGGCTACACCTTC
size: .; D: .; length: 14; V: TRBV2; J: TRBJ2-7; CDR3: CASRIEGVDYEQYF; DNA: TGTGCCAGCAGGATCGAGGGGGTTGACTACGAGCAGTACTTC
size: .; D: TRBD1; length: 14; V: TRBV7-2; J: TRBJ1-1; CDR3: CASSRETGESEAFF; DNA: TGTGCCAGCAGCCGAGAGACAGGGGAGTCTGAAGCTTTCTTT
size: .; D: TRBD2; length: 15; V: TRBV27; J: TRBJ2-2; CDR3: CASRPLAGVTGELFF; DNA: TGTGCCAGCAGACCACTGGCGGGGGTCACCGGGGAGCTGTTTTTT
size: .; D: .; length: 10; V: TRBV30; J: TRBJ1-2; CDR3: CAWSGRCYTF; DNA: TGTGCCTGGAGTGGACGGTGCTACACCTTC
size: .; D: .; length: 14; V: TRBV10-1; J: TRBJ1-3; CDR3: CASSESGTGNTIYF; DNA: TGCGCCAGCAGTGAGTCAGGGACTGGAAACACCATATATTTT
size: few; D: .; length: 13; V: TRBV2; J: TRBJ2-5; CDR3: CASSVDSQETQYF; DNA: TGTGCCAGCAGTGTTGACAGTCAAGAGACCCAGTACTTC
size: .; D: .; length: 12; V: TRBV9; J: TRBJ2-5; CDR3: CASSVGGETQYF; DNA: TGTGCCAGCAGCGTAGGTGGAGAGACCCAGTACTTC